One sample yielded the 16 T cell receptor beta chains listed below, sequenced in a study of cytotoxic CD8 clonotypes in ibrutinib-treated CLL. Repertoires were generated with immunoSEQ multiplex PCR, while TCRdb's copy carries only in-frame clones and drops some. The sample shows 160,000 or so clones, approximately 91% of them seen only once. Sequenced material: PBMCs, taken at disease progression, from a patient treated with ibrutinib. The receptors derive from a human donor with chronic lymphocytic leukemia.

The chain recombines TRBV27 with TRBJ2-7; 10 bases are shared with TRBD2. The CDR3 contains 15 residues. Trimming removed 6 bases from V and 4 bases from J; junction bases left unmatched: 9. In germline, CDR1 is MNHEY, CDR2 SMNVEV (reference sequence). The CDR3: CASSLIGLAAYEQYF. In DNA form, the CDR3 reads TGTGCCAGCAGCCTAATAGGACTAGCGGCGTACGAGCAGTACTTC.

This clone was seen only a few times. The rearrangement uses TRBV28 and TRBJ2-7; weak D call: TRBD2 (5 bases). The germline V and J ends were trimmed by 3 bases and 4 bases, with 7 bases remaining between them. The CDR3 has 12 residues. Germline CDR1 and CDR2: MDHEN and SYDVKM. This chain's CDR3 is CASSFGEYEQYF. CDR3 DNA sequence: TGTGCCAGCAGTTTCGGGGAATACGAGCAGTACTTC.

This chain links TRBV30 with TRBJ2-3; D may match TRBD1 or TRBD2 (5 bases each). The CDR3 consists of 17 residues. V lost 5 bases to trimming and J lost 1 base, with 22 bases between them. Germline V lookup: CDR1 GTSNPN, CDR2 SVGIG (reference sequence). The CDR3, as DNA: TGTGCCTGGGCGGCCCCCCGATGGTTGGGGGGCACAGATACGCAGTATTTT. This codes for CAWAAPRWLGGTDTQYF.

This chain uses TRBV7-8 with TRBJ1-1; D uncertain. The CDR3 consists of 13 residues. Germline V gene data show CDR1 as SGHVS and CDR2 as FQNEAQ. Trimming pared 1 base from V and 3 bases from J, leaving 6 bases between. The CDR3 protein is CASSLGVDTEAFF. CDR3 nucleotide sequence: TGTGCCAGCAGCTTAGGGGTGGACACTGAAGCTTTCTTT.

In its sample, this clone was seen once. This sequence joins TRBV7-7 and TRBJ2-3; D is perhaps TRBD2 (6 bases). The V end was cut by 1 base, the J end by 1 base, with 9 bases between. From germline, CDR1 is SSHAT and CDR2 FNYEAQ (reference sequence). The CDR3 runs 15 residues. CDR3 bases: TGTGCCAGCAGCTTAGGTCGGAGGGGCACAGATACGCAGTATTTT. Translated: CASSLGRRGTDTQYF.

The CDR3 bases are TGTGCCAGTAGCTTGCGGGAGGGGAACACCGGGGAGCTGTTTTTT. Translated, it gives CASSLREGNTGELFF. The chain recombines TRBV19 with TRBJ2-2; 9 nucleotides align to TRBD2. Trimming took 6 bases from V and 1 from J; bases not matched to a gene: 3. Germline-derived CDR1 and CDR2 are LNHDA and SQIVND (reference sequence). The CDR3 runs to 15 residues.

The J gene is TRBJ2-7, the V gene TRBV10-1; unclear D gene. Germline-derived CDR1 and CDR2 are WNHNN and SYGVQD (reference sequence). V was shortened by 7 bases and J by 6 bases, with 7 bases between the two germline ends. This CDR3 is built from 10 residues. The DNA of the CDR3 is TGCGCCAGCAAGTTGGGCGAGCAGTACTTC. It codes for CASKLGEQYF.

The chain couples TRBV2 to TRBJ2-2; TRBD2 is a possible D gene (5 bases). The CDR3 is made up of 14 amino acids. Germline loops: CDR1 SNHLY, CDR2 FYNNEI. V gave up 5 bases and J gave up 7 bases, with 14 bases separating them. The CDR3 reads CASSPGRGFGELFF. CDR3 DNA sequence: TGTGCCAGCAGTCCGGGGAGAGGTTTCGGGGAGCTGTTTTTT. The entire variable domain, with the rest obtained from reference TRBV2 and TRBJ2-2, is as follows: EPEVTQTPSHQVTQMGQEVILRCVPISNHLYFYWYRQILGQKVEFLVSFYNNEISEKSEIFDDQFSVERPDGSNFTLKIRSTKLEDSAMYFCASSPGRGFGELFFGEGSRLTVL.

This CDR3 is CASSVRLATRGDTQYF. As DNA, the CDR3 is TGTGCCAGCAGTGTCAGACTAGCTACCCGTGGGGATACGCAGTATTTT. The J gene is TRBJ2-3, the V gene TRBV25-1; 7 bases are a match to TRBD2. Per the germline V gene, CDR1 is MGHDK and CDR2 is SYGVNS. Trimming cost V 4 bases and J 6 bases; bases outside gene matches: 13. This CDR3 has 16 amino acids.

The chain has TRBV7-2 and TRBJ1-5; D is uncertain. The length of the CDR3 is 15 residues. Trimming took 0 bases from V and 3 from J, leaving 9 bases between them. Germline V lookup: CDR1 SGHTA, CDR2 FQGNSA. CDR3: CASSLALGFNQPQHF. DNA for the CDR3: TGTGCCAGCAGCTTAGCCTTAGGGTTCAATCAGCCCCAGCATTTT.

The V call is TRBV4-1, the J call TRBJ2-5; tentatively, D is TRBD2 (6 bases). The length of the CDR3 is 16 residues. The V end lost 1 base, the J end lost 4 bases, and 16 bases lay between the germline ends. CDR1 and CDR2 (germline): MGHRA, YSYEKL. CDR3 loop: CASSQVPAGFGETQYF. The DNA for the CDR3 is TGCGCCAGCAGCCAAGTCCCAGCGGGTTTTGGAGAGACCCAGTACTTC.

V usage is TRBV30 and J usage is TRBJ1-3; 10 bases agree with TRBD1. The CDR3 spans 16 residues. Germline V gene data show CDR1 as GTSNPN and CDR2 as SVGIG (reference sequence). Trimming removed 1 base from V and 0 bases from J; junction bases left unmatched: 3. The CDR3 sequence: CAWSEGQGISGNTIYF. In nucleotides, the CDR3 is TGTGCCTGGAGTGAGGGACAGGGGATCTCTGGAAACACCATATATTTT.

The chain has TRBV6-1 and TRBJ2-3, with no clear D. This CDR3 is 13 amino acids long. The V and J ends lost 2 bases and 7 bases respectively, with 10 bases between them. Germline loops: CDR1 MNHNS, CDR2 SASEGT. The CDR3 DNA is TGTGCCAGCAGTGAAAGTGTCGGAAATACGCAGTATTTT. Its protein is CASSESVGNTQYF.

The genes are TRBV9 and TRBJ2-1; tentatively, D is TRBD1 or TRBD2 (5 bases each). Per germline, CDR1 SGDLS and CDR2 YYNGEE. The CDR3 has 14 amino acids. Deletions cut 4 bases from V and 12 bases from J, with 20 bases between. The CDR3 protein is CASSSPGRPMGQFF. The CDR3 DNA reads as TGTGCCAGCAGCTCGCCGGGACGGCCCATGGGGCAGTTCTTC. The full variable domain, completed using reference TRBV9 and TRBJ2-1, is DSGVTQTPKHLITATGQRVTLRCSPRSGDLSVYWYQQSLDQGLQFLIQYYNGEERAKGNILERFSAQQFPDLHSELNLSSLELGDSALYFCASSSPGRPMGQFFGPGTRLTVL.

The chain combines TRBV19 with TRBJ1-2; D not certain. This CDR3 comprises 14 residues. V was trimmed by 6 bases and J by 3 bases, leaving 14 bases between them. In germline, CDR1 is LNHDA, CDR2 SQIVND (reference sequence). The CDR3 DNA is TGTGCCAGTAGCCCAACGACCCTTGACTATGGCTACACCTTC. Translated: CASSPTTLDYGYTF.

The chain is built from TRBV6-6 and TRBJ2-7; 9 bases map to TRBD1. Germline CDR1 MNHNY, CDR2 SVGAGI (reference sequence). Trimming took 5 bases from V and 3 from J; bases not matched to a gene: 8. This CDR3 contains 15 residues. CDR3 sequence reads: CASSPGGTGRYEQYF. For the CDR3, the DNA is TGTGCCAGCAGTCCCGGGGGGACAGGGCGCTACGAGCAGTACTTC.